The rows below give T cell receptor beta chains drawn from one sample of a study of beta chain features in type 1 diabetes. Profiling relied on immunoSEQ multiplex PCR, and the TCRdb table lists in-frame clones only, not all of them. The sample holds approximately 730,000 clones, around 15% seen once. The sample consisted of naive CD4+ T cells from blood. All receptors derive from a man aged 18 to 29 with type 1 diabetes. The CDR3 runs from the conserved cysteine through the conserved F or W. The D gene is left open where the match is weak. The size of a clone is reported for some rows only, either as once, few or many, or as a class for expanded clones.

size: .; J: TRBJ2-7; D: .; V: TRBV7-3; CDR3: CASSPPGSYEQYF; DNA: TGTGCCAGCAGCCCGCCGGGTTCCTACGAGCAGTACTTC
size: .; J: TRBJ2-3; D: .; V: TRBV28; CDR3: CASTAPASTDTQYF; DNA: TGTGCCAGCACCGCCCCCGCGAGCACAGATACGCAGTATTTT
size: .; J: TRBJ2-7; D: TRBD2; V: TRBV19; CDR3: CASSIRLAGHYEQYF; DNA: TGTGCCAGTAGTATCCGACTAGCGGGGCACTACGAGCAGTACTTC
size: .; J: TRBJ1-6; D: TRBD1; V: TRBV6-5; CDR3: CASRNRGTGSPLHF; DNA: TGTGCCAGCCGCAACAGGGGCACGGGTTCACCCCTCCACTTT
size: .; J: TRBJ2-3; D: .; V: TRBV7-9; CDR3: CASSLTTDAQYF; DNA: TGTGCCAGCAGCCTCACGACAGATGCGCAGTATTTT
size: .; J: TRBJ2-1; D: .; V: TRBV7-7; CDR3: CASSLAPGTNEQFF; DNA: TGTGCCAGCAGCTTAGCTCCAGGGACCAATGAGCAGTTCTTC
size: few; J: TRBJ2-2; D: .; V: TRBV21-1; CDR3: CASSTPGRLWRTGELFF; DNA: TGTGCCAGCAGCACGCCCGGACGATTATGGCGCACCGGGGAGCTGTTTTTT
size: few; J: TRBJ1-2; D: .; V: TRBV7-9; CDR3: CASNTGPTNYGYTF; DNA: TGTGCCAGCAACACAGGACCGACTAACTATGGCTACACCTTC
size: .; J: TRBJ2-1; D: .; V: TRBV11-2; CDR3: CASSLGDWFGNEQFF; DNA: TGTGCCAGCAGCCTAGGTGATTGGTTCGGGAATGAGCAGTTCTTC
size: few; J: TRBJ2-1; D: TRBD2; V: TRBV4-1; CDR3: CASSQVLAVYNEQFF; DNA: TGCGCCAGCAGCCAGGTCCTAGCGGTCTACAATGAGCAGTTCTTC
size: .; J: TRBJ2-7; D: .; V: TRBV10-3; CDR3: CAISGLGNEQYF; DNA: TGTGCCATCAGTGGGCTAGGTAACGAGCAGTACTTC
size: few; J: TRBJ1-2; D: .; V: TRBV28; CDR3: CASSLDSHSINYGYTF; DNA: TGTGCCAGCAGCCTGGACAGCCACTCGATTAACTATGGCTACACCTTC
size: few; J: TRBJ2-5; D: .; V: TRBV18; CDR3: CASSRGLRETQYF; DNA: TGTGCCAGCTCACGGGGGCTGCGGGAGACCCAGTACTTC
size: .; J: TRBJ2-3; D: .; V: TRBV10-3; CDR3: CAIRPGPATDTQYF; DNA: TGTGCCATCAGACCGGGACCCGCGACAGATACGCAGTATTTT
size: few; J: TRBJ2-6; D: TRBD1; V: TRBV13; CDR3: CASSHTDRFGSGANVLTF; DNA: TGTGCCAGCAGCCACACGGACAGGTTTGGCTCTGGGGCCAACGTCCTGACTTTC
size: .; J: TRBJ1-1; D: .; V: TRBV27; CDR3: CASRSYQNTEAFF; DNA: TGTGCCAGCAGGAGTTACCAAAACACTGAAGCTTTCTTT
size: once; J: TRBJ1-1; D: .; V: TRBV5-1; CDR3: CASSPSVRWNTEAFF; DNA: TGCGCCAGCAGCCCATCGGTAAGGTGGAACACTGAAGCTTTCTTT
size: few; J: TRBJ2-7; D: .; V: TRBV7-9; CDR3: CASSLDAVYEQYF; DNA: TGTGCCAGCAGCTTAGACGCGGTTTACGAGCAGTACTTC